Each of the 3 T cell receptor beta chains below was sequenced from the same sample in a study of CD8+CD57+ T cells in acquired aplastic anemia. TCR beta VDJ and CDR3 profiling used genomic DNA as template. TCRdb recomputed calls from the reads with MiXCR, one row per CDR3 protein. The data hold under 250,000 distinct CDR3 sequences, with 50% to 70% observed a single time. CD8+CD57+ cell expansion had been shown by flow cytometry in patients chosen for sequencing. The sequenced sample consisted of sorted CD4+, CD8+, or CD8+CD57+ T cells (not recorded which) from PBMCs. These receptors all stem from a human donor with aplastic anemia.

The J gene is TRBJ2-7, the V gene TRBV5-1, with D unresolved. The CDR3 consists of 14 residues. Germline CDR1 SGHRS, CDR2 YFSETQ. Trimming left V 2 bases short and J 6 bases short, with 15 bases between. The CDR3 loop reads CASSFGALGREQYF. In DNA, the CDR3 is TGCGCCAGCAGCTTCGGAGCCCTTGGGCGCGAGCAGTACTTC.

This rearrangement joins TRBV7-3 to TRBJ1-1; a possible D gene is TRBD1 (6 bases). Germline CDR1 and CDR2: SGHTA and FQGTGA. The CDR3 length is 14 residues. V lost 5 bases to trimming and J lost 4 bases, with 14 bases between them. The CDR3 coding sequence is TGTGCCAGCAGCCAAACAGGGTTCGGCACTGAAGCTTTCTTT. This gives the protein CASSQTGFGTEAFF.

The chain is built from TRBV20-1 and TRBJ1-4; TRBD1 is a possible D gene (5 bases). V was cut by 0 bases and J by 7 bases, with 15 bases left in between. The CDR3 spans 15 residues. The germline CDR1 and CDR2 sequences are DFQATT and SNEGSKA (reference sequence). The CDR3 DNA reads as TGCAGTGCTAGAGATGGGGGTCGGGGGGGTGAAAAACTGTTTTTT. It yields the protein CSARDGGRGGEKLFF.